The 24 T cell receptor beta chains below were found in one sample sequenced in a study of blood T cell repertoires in COVID-19. Measured with immunoSEQ multiplex PCR; TCRdb has only the in-frame clones, and not every one. This table holds just over 85,000 clones, 80% to 90% found once. The sample comprised peripheral blood. The receptors come from a man aged 50 to 59 with acute or convalescent COVID-19.

The chain joins TRBV19 to TRBJ1-6, with D possibly being TRBD1 (5 bases). Germline V gene lookup returns CDR1 LNHDA and CDR2 SQIVND (reference sequence). The V end was cut by 6 bases, the J end by 3 bases, with 6 bases between. The CDR3 length is 13 residues. CDR3 nucleotides: TGTGCCAGTAGAACAGGCTATAATTCACCCCTCCACTTT. Its translation: CASRTGYNSPLHF.

The V call is TRBV9, the J call TRBJ1-3; D remains ambiguous. Trimming removed 1 base at V and 4 bases at J, with 3 bases between. CDR1 and CDR2 from the germline V gene are SGDLS and YYNGEE. CDR3 length equals 12 residues. CDR3: CASSVQGNTIYF. The CDR3 bases are TGTGCCAGCAGCGTACAGGGAAACACCATATATTTT.

The chain links TRBV23-1 to TRBJ1-5; D gene unclear. TRBV23-1 is reported as an ORF; its role is uncertain. CDR3 length: 15 amino acids. In DNA form, the CDR3 reads TGCGCAACCGAACGGACTAGTCTGCCTTTTCAGCCCCAGCATTTT. It codes for CATERTSLPFQPQHF.

The chain combines TRBV20-1 with TRBJ1-5; D call uncertain. V lost 4 bases and J lost 4, with 8 bases in between. This CDR3 has 12 amino acids. The germline V gene has CDR1 DFQATT and CDR2 SNEGSKA (reference sequence). The CDR3 spells CSATDTNQPQHF. CDR3 DNA: TGCAGTGCTACTGACACAAATCAGCCCCAGCATTTT.

This chain connects TRBV4-2 to TRBJ2-7, with TRBD2 as a possible D gene (6 bases). Trimming shortened V by 6 bases and J by 3 bases, and 15 bases separated the two germline ends. CDR3 length: 14 amino acids. The germline gives CDR1 LGHNA, CDR2 YNFKEQ. CDR3 sequence (DNA): TGTGCCAGCAGTAACTACCGGGGGATCTACGAGCAGTACTTC. Its protein product is CASSNYRGIYEQYF.

This clone was seen a single time. The V call is TRBV10-3, the J call TRBJ1-4; D might be TRBD1 (6 bases). The CDR3 extends over 13 amino acids. Looked up from germline, CDR1 is ENHRY and CDR2 is SYGVKD. The V and J ends lost 8 bases and 8 bases respectively, with 15 bases between them. This CDR3 is CAISERGGEKLFF. The CDR3 region has the DNA TGTGCCATCTCTGAGAGGGGGGGCGAAAAACTGTTTTTT.

V usage is TRBV27 and J usage is TRBJ1-2, with a weak D call TRBD1 (6 bases). V was pared by 2 bases and J by 0 bases, with 10 bases between. The germline V gene encodes CDR1 MNHEY and CDR2 SMNVEV (reference sequence). The CDR3 length is 15 residues. The CDR3, as DNA: TGTGCCAGCAGTTTAATACAGGGATCTAACTATGGCTACACCTTC. Its protein is CASSLIQGSNYGYTF.

This clone was counted a few times. The chain carries TRBV30 and TRBJ2-1; D might be TRBD1 (6 bases). This CDR3 has 14 residues. V lost 7 bases, J lost 8 bases, and 21 bases lay in between. Germline CDR1 GTSNPN, CDR2 SVGIG (reference sequence). The CDR3 bases are TGTGCCTATATAAGGGGGTTAGCCTCCGATGAGCAGTTCTTC. It is translated as CAYIRGLASDEQFF.

The chain couples TRBV27 to TRBJ1-2; 9 positions match TRBD1. In germline, CDR1 is MNHEY, CDR2 SMNVEV (reference sequence). CDR3 length equals 13 residues. V was pared by 8 bases and J by 8 bases, with 9 bases of the junction left unmatched. The DNA of the CDR3 is TGTGCCAGCGGCGGACAGGGGCGGGAGGGCTACACCTTC. It encodes CASGGQGREGYTF.

This chain joins TRBV30 and TRBJ2-3, with 8 bases identical to TRBD2. Germline values: CDR1 GTSNPN, CDR2 SVGIG (reference sequence). V dropped 1 base and J dropped 3; count of bases not matched to a gene: 9. The CDR3 consists of 16 residues. The CDR3, as DNA: TGTGCCTGGAGTGGGAGCCGGGGGGGAAGGACAGATACGCAGTATTTT. Translated: CAWSGSRGGRTDTQYF.

This clone showed up just once. The rearrangement uses TRBV7-2 and TRBJ1-2; D call uncertain. V was shortened by 1 base and J by 4 bases, with 10 bases between the two germline ends. CDR3 length: 14 residues. Germline V CDR1 and CDR2: SGHTA, FQGNSA. The CDR3 bases are TGTGCCAGCAGCTTAGGGGAGGCCAGCTATGGCTACACCTTC. It translates to CASSLGEASYGYTF.

The chain has TRBV6-1 and TRBJ2-3; 12 positions match TRBD1. CDR3 length equals 16 residues. V gave up 3 bases and J gave up 5 bases; unmatched junction bases: 6. CDR1 and CDR2 from the germline V gene are MNHNS and SASEGT. In nucleotides, the CDR3 is TGTGCCAGCAGTGAGGGGGACAGGGGGCGATTAGATACGCAGTATTTT. Its protein is CASSEGDRGRLDTQYF.

The chain is built from TRBV7-9 and TRBJ1-2; 9 bases align to TRBD1. Trimming cost V 5 bases and J 8 bases; bases outside gene matches: 9. This CDR3 has 14 residues. The germline gives CDR1 SEHNR, CDR2 FQNEAQ (reference sequence). CDR3 coding DNA: TGTGCCAGCAGCAGGAGGGACAGGGTGGAGGGCTACACCTTC. It is translated as CASSRRDRVEGYTF.

There are a few counts of this clone. The gene calls are TRBV5-1 and TRBJ2-7, with 8 bases identical to TRBD2. With V trimmed by 0 bases and J by 5 bases, 7 bases remained unmatched. From germline, CDR1 is SGHRS and CDR2 YFSETQ. CDR3 size: 15 residues. CDR3 bases: TGCGCCAGCAGCTTGGAACGGGGGGGCCACCACGAGCAGTACTTC. Protein: CASSLERGGHHEQYF.

The gene calls are TRBV7-6 and TRBJ1-1; TRBD1 might be the D (6 bases). V dropped 3 bases and J dropped 5 bases, with 19 bases sitting between them. This CDR3 comprises 16 residues. The germline CDR1 and CDR2 sequences are SGHVS and FNYEAQ. CDR3 bases: TGTGCCAGCAGCTTCATCATAGGACAGTTGGGGACTGAAGCTTTCTTT. Its protein product is CASSFIIGQLGTEAFF.

This chain connects TRBV19 to TRBJ1-2; D is possibly TRBD1 (5 bases). This CDR3 contains 15 residues. CDR1 and CDR2 from the germline V gene are LNHDA and SQIVND (reference sequence). Between the trimmed V and J ends, which lost 3 bases and 4 bases, there was a span of 15 bases. The CDR3 loop is CASSMSHPQGYGYTF. The CDR3 DNA sequence: TGTGCCAGTAGTATGTCCCATCCCCAGGGCTATGGCTACACCTTC. Full variable domain (missing parts from reference TRBV19 and TRBJ1-2): DGGITQSPKYLFRKEGQNVTLSCEQNLNHDAMYWYRQDPGQGLRLIYYSQIVNDFQKGDIAEGYSVSREKKESFPLTVTSAQKNPTAFYLCASSMSHPQGYGYTFGSGTRLTVV.

V usage is TRBV5-1 and J usage is TRBJ1-4, with D hard to call. There are 15 residues in the CDR3. V dropped 3 bases and J dropped 8 bases, with 17 bases sitting between them. Per the germline V gene, CDR1 is SGHRS and CDR2 is YFSETQ. CDR3 residues: CASSSTGSLEEKLFF. DNA of the CDR3: TGCGCCAGCAGCTCCACCGGTTCCCTCGAGGAAAAACTGTTTTTT.

This chain links TRBV2 with TRBJ2-3; D is unresolved. The ends were cut back, 7 bases at V and 0 bases at J, with 11 bases in the middle. Germline V gives CDR1 SNHLY, CDR2 FYNNEI. The length of the CDR3 is 14 residues. In DNA, the CDR3 is TGTGCCAGCATGCCAGCGTCTAGCACAGATACGCAGTATTTT. Its translation is CASMPASSTDTQYF.

This clone was found once. At one boundary the junction diverges from the germline segment, which might be a read error. The V call is TRBV6-1, the J call TRBJ2-5; no firm D call. CDR1 MNHNS and CDR2 SASEGT come from the germline V gene. This CDR3 has 12 residues. CDR3 in amino acids: CASSEVLLTLNF. The CDR3 nucleotides are TGTGCCAGCAGTGAAGTTTTACTAACCCTTAACTTC.

This clone was observed once. The chain uses TRBV3-1 (or the pseudogene TRBV3-2) and TRBJ2-7; 8 bases agree with TRBD2. Germline V gene lookup returns CDR1 LGHDT and CDR2 YNNKEL (reference sequence). CDR3 length: 13 amino acids. After removal of 8 bases from V and 3 bases from J, the junction contained 6 bases not matched to a gene. This CDR3 is CASRRGANYEQYF. The CDR3, as DNA: TGTGCCAGCCGGCGGGGGGCGAACTACGAGCAGTACTTC.

The CDR3 nucleotides read TGTGCCAGCAGTTACCGGCAGAAGGGGGATGGCTACACCTTC. Protein product: CASSYRQKGDGYTF. V usage is TRBV6-2 or TRBV6-3 and J usage is TRBJ1-2; possibly TRBD1 for D (6 bases). V lost 2 bases and J lost 6, with 13 bases in between. The CDR3 runs to 14 residues. Germline assignment: CDR1 MNHEY and CDR2 SVGEGT.

V usage is TRBV6-5 and J usage is TRBJ1-5, with a weak D call TRBD1 (5 bases). Per the germline V gene, CDR1 is MNHEY and CDR2 is SVGAGI. Deletions cut 0 bases from V and 5 bases from J, with 11 bases between. The CDR3 totals 15 residues. The CDR3: CASSYSFQGDQPQHF. The DNA of the CDR3 is TGTGCCAGCAGTTACTCATTCCAGGGCGATCAGCCCCAGCATTTT.

The V gene is TRBV30, the J gene TRBJ1-3, with D uncertain. Per germline, CDR1 GTSNPN and CDR2 SVGIG (reference sequence). V shed 3 bases and J shed 0 bases, with 9 bases lying between them. This CDR3 has 14 amino acids. Written as DNA, the CDR3 is TGTGCCTGGAGCAACAATCTCTCTGGAAACACCATATATTTT. Translated, it gives CAWSNNLSGNTIYF.

The chain carries TRBV29-1 and TRBJ1-2; 7 bases line up with TRBD1. Germline lookup yields CDR1 SQVTM and CDR2 ANQGSEA. The trim removed 0 bases at V and 4 bases at J, leaving 8 bases unmatched. This CDR3 region has 15 residues. In nucleotides, the CDR3 is TGCAGCGTTGAAGAGTTGGACAGGACCTTCTATGGCTACACCTTC. Its protein product is CSVEELDRTFYGYTF.